This TCR beta chain derives from a study of CD8 T cells in ankylosing spondylitis. Study observations and caveats: Clones linked to disease, bearing a CD8+ phenotype, were relatively rare in peripheral blood. Some of the motif variants had earlier been found in reactive arthritis patients' fluid and blood. Seemingly distinctive of ankylosing spondylitis blood was a TCR beta motif formed by eight highly homologous variants. The study looked at matched synovial fluid samples from ankylosing spondylitis patients. Disease-linked clones were reported to be significantly enriched there.

This clonotype was observed a few times. Its antigen is not known. The TCR beta libraries were generated through quantitative 5'-RACE incorporating molecular barcodes. TCRdb independently ran MiXCR on the 5' RACE reads; one entry per CDR3 protein. The sample carries around 890,000 distinct CDR3 sequences, 12% recorded once. The sequencing input was blood, either unsorted or a sorted T cell fraction (not recorded which). The clonotype originates from a male donor with ankylosing spondylitis.

The CDR3 nucleotides are TGTGCCAGCAGTGGCCGGATGCTAGGGGAATATGGCTACACCTTC. The encoded protein is CASSGRMLGEYGYTF. This chain joins TRBV6-1 and TRBJ1-2; maybe TRBD1 (5 bases). Germline loops: CDR1 MNHNS, CDR2 SASEGT. The CDR3 is 15 amino acids. The V end lost 4 bases, the J end lost 5 bases, and 17 bases lay between the germline ends.